This T cell receptor beta chain is from a study of cytomegalovirus exposure and HLA in healthy donors. The study ran its PCR with 60 Vbeta and 13 Jbeta primers. Here immunoSEQ multiplex PCR was the method, and the copy in TCRdb shows in-frame clones only, minus some. This sample's table reports more than 95,000 clones. Broader study findings: Per a later analysis, HLA-associated TCR beta chains showed more clonal expansion than other, equally common TCR beta chains. The authors considered a cluster of highly shared sequence variants likely to be a sequencing artifact. A later analysis linked a missense variant in DCLRE1C to the trimming of TCR beta V and J genes.

Remarks on this clone: What it binds is unknown. One end of the junction fails to match germline, which may point to a read error.

The CDR3 is made up of 14 amino acids. Germline assignment: CDR1 SEHNR and CDR2 FQNEAQ (reference sequence). The sample was PBMCs. This TCR was sampled from a man aged 35 to 55 in good health and CMV-seronegative. V and J are TRBV7-9 and TRBJ2-7, with 7 bases identical to TRBD2. The CDR3 DNA reads as TGTGCCAGCAGCTTAGGTGGGACTACCTACGGGCAGTACTTC. It codes for CASSLGGTTYGQYF.